Described below is a single T cell receptor beta chain sequence and its context. Its target is not known. This entry comes from a study of cytomegalovirus exposure and HLA in healthy donors. Study observations and caveats: CMV serostatus was the only immune exposure information that was available.

This CDR3 spans 16 amino acids. Looked up from germline, CDR1 is KGHSH and CDR2 is LQKENI. V shed 6 bases, J shed 4 bases, and the junction held 11 bases outside the gene matches. Vbeta (60) and Jbeta (13) primers were used in the PCR. Generated by immunoSEQ multiplex PCR, the TCRdb table keeps only in-frame clones and is missing some. The data show approximately 77,000 clones, with approximately 78% seen just once and almost 4.5% held by the top ten. This TCR was recovered from a man aged 40-49 years in good health and CMV-seronegative. Input material: PBMCs. The chain links TRBV18 to TRBJ2-7; TRBD2 agrees at 11 bases. The CDR3, as DNA: TGTGCCAGCTCCCCGTTAACTAGCGGGAGCTTTTACGAGCAGTACTTC. This sequence encodes CASSPLTSGSFYEQYF.